What follows are 28 T cell receptor beta chains derived from one specimen sequenced in a study of T cells in Graves' hyperthyroidism and ophthalmopathy. It was RNA transcripts that yielded the amplified TCR beta CDR3 regions. TCR CDR3 underwent first-round RT-PCR with the HTBI primer set. TCRdb recomputed calls from the multiplex PCR reads with MiXCR, one row per CDR3 protein. The table records roughly 640,000 distinct CDR3 sequences, 15% to 20% of them present only once. What was sequenced was blood. Receptor source: a woman in her thirties or forties with Graves' ophthalmopathy.

This clonotype was recorded at least ten times. Written as DNA, the CDR3 is TGTGCCAGCACGACAGAATATAATTCACCCCTCCACTTT. This gives the protein CASTTEYNSPLHF. The genes are TRBV2 and TRBJ1-6, with D maybe TRBD1 (5 bases). The V end lost 7 bases, the J end lost 4 bases, and 8 bases lay between the germline ends. The CDR3 runs to 13 residues. The V gene's germline CDR1 is SNHLY and CDR2 FYNNEI.

This clonotype was counted between two and nine times. The chain is built from TRBV15 and TRBJ1-1; D ambiguous. The CDR3 runs 16 residues. Germline-derived CDR1 and CDR2 are LNHNV and YYDKDF (reference sequence). V lost 1 base and J 4 bases, leaving 16 bases between the germline ends. The CDR3 nucleotides are TGTGCCACCAGCAGAGGCGGTTCCCTAAGAGGCACTGAAGCTTTCTTT. The encoded protein is CATSRGGSLRGTEAFF.

The genes are TRBV6-2 or TRBV6-3 and TRBJ1-5, with a weak D call TRBD1 (6 bases). There are 13 residues in the CDR3. Germline V gene sequence: CDR1 MNHEY, CDR2 SVGEGT. V was clipped by 7 bases and J by 7 bases, with 14 bases between them. Here the CDR3 reads CASKQGPLQPQHF. CDR3 DNA: TGTGCCAGCAAGCAGGGGCCTCTGCAGCCCCAGCATTTT.

Note on this clonotype: Just one base apart from a much larger clone, this may be a read error. The J gene is TRBJ2-3, the V gene TRBV2; TRBD2 might be the D (6 bases). Trimming took off 6 bases at V and 4 bases at J, with 17 bases between the two ends. This CDR3 is built from 15 residues. Per germline, CDR1 SNHLY and CDR2 FYNNEI. The DNA for the CDR3 is TGTGCCAGCAGGGGGGTAGCCTCTAGCGCAGATACGCAGTATTTT. This encodes CASRGVASSADTQYF.

In this sample, this clonotype turned up many times. The chain is built from TRBV7-8 and TRBJ1-1; D gene uncertain. This CDR3 comprises 15 residues. In germline, CDR1 is SGHVS, CDR2 FQNEAQ. The V and J ends lost 6 bases and 6 bases respectively, with 20 bases between them. The CDR3 is CASRRNSQDWAEAFF. DNA of the CDR3: TGTGCCAGCAGACGAAATTCGCAGGACTGGGCTGAAGCTTTCTTT. The whole variable domain, remainder taken from reference TRBV7-8 and TRBJ1-1, is GAGVSQSPRYKVAKRGQDVALRCDPISGHVSLFWYQQALGQGPEFLTYFQNEAQLDKSGLPSDRFFAERPEGSVSTLKIQRTQQEDSAVYLCASRRNSQDWAEAFFGQGTRLTVV.

This sequence joins TRBV7-3 and TRBJ2-7, with TRBD2 matching 10 bases. The CDR3 is 13 residues long. CDR1 and CDR2 from the germline V gene are SGHTA and FQGTGA. Trimming removed 8 bases from V and 3 bases from J; junction bases left unmatched: 4. CDR3: CASLLAGDYEQYF. In DNA, the CDR3 is TGTGCCAGCCTTCTAGCGGGAGACTACGAGCAGTACTTC. Combining the CDR3 with reference TRBV7-3 and TRBJ2-7 gives the whole variable domain GAGVSQTPSNKVTEKGKYVELRCDPISGHTALYWYRQSLGQGPEFLIYFQGTGAADDSGLPNDRFFAVRPEGSVSTLKIQRTERGDSAVYLCASLLAGDYEQYFGPGTRLTVT.

This clonotype was seen repeatedly, ten times or more. The chain uses TRBV28 and TRBJ2-7; D tentatively fits TRBD1 or TRBD2 (5 bases each). The V gene's germline CDR1 is MDHEN and CDR2 SYDVKM. V was pared by 2 bases and J by 0 bases, with 14 bases between. This CDR3 is 16 amino acids long. CDR3: CASSLEYGTSSYEQYF. The CDR3, as DNA: TGTGCCAGCAGTTTAGAGTACGGGACCAGCTCCTACGAGCAGTACTTC.

The chain joins TRBV28 to TRBJ2-6, with a tentative D call TRBD2 (5 bases). The V gene lost 3 bases and the J gene lost 2 bases, with 8 bases spanning the gap. This CDR3 has 15 amino acids. Germline V gene data show CDR1 as MDHEN and CDR2 as SYDVKM. CDR3 sequence reads: CASSFFGTGANVLTF. The CDR3 DNA reads as TGTGCCAGCAGTTTTTTCGGGACTGGGGCCAACGTCCTGACTTTC.

This clonotype was observed a few times. V and J are TRBV11-2 and TRBJ2-2; the match to TRBD1 covers 8 bases. Germline-derived CDR1 and CDR2 are SGHAT and FQNNGV. The CDR3 length is 16 residues. V was pared by 5 bases and J by 2 bases, with 7 bases of the junction left unmatched. The chain's CDR3 is CASSIGTGSNTGELFF. The CDR3, as DNA: TGTGCCAGCAGCATTGGGACAGGCAGTAACACCGGGGAGCTGTTTTTT.

As for this clonotype: The junction and the germline gene differ at one end; a read error may be behind it. The V call is TRBV5-1, the J call TRBJ1-6; possibly TRBD1 for D (5 bases). The V gene's germline CDR1 is SGHRS and CDR2 YFSETQ. The CDR3 covers 17 residues. As DNA, the CDR3 is TGTGCCAGCAGCCCCTGGGGCGGGAGCTCCTATAATTCACCCCTCCACTTT. As protein: CASSPWGGSSYNSPLHF.

This clonotype was seen ten or more times. The CDR3 DNA is TGCGCCAGCAGCACCCGGGACAGAACCTACGAGCAGTACTTC. Its protein is CASSTRDRTYEQYF. The chain couples TRBV5-1 to TRBJ2-7, with TRBD1 identical over 7 bases. The germline V gene has CDR1 SGHRS and CDR2 YFSETQ. Losses at the gene ends were 4 bases for V and 2 bases for J; bases not matched to a gene: 6. The CDR3 extends over 14 amino acids.

Many counts were recorded for this clonotype. The chain links TRBV7-2 to TRBJ2-3; 10 nucleotides align to TRBD2. The CDR3 is 16 residues long. Germline trimming cut 5 bases from V and 3 bases from J; bases unmatched to any gene: 8. Germline loops: CDR1 SGHTA, CDR2 FQGNSA. CDR3 in amino acids: CASSAQAGGATDTQYF. CDR3 bases: TGTGCCAGCAGCGCCCAAGCGGGGGGGGCAACAGATACGCAGTATTTT.

In this sample, this clonotype turned up many times. J is TRBJ2-7 and V is TRBV2; 10 positions match TRBD1. This CDR3 has 15 residues. The V gene end was trimmed by 5 bases and the J gene end by 3 bases; junction bases not matched to a gene: 7. Germline CDR1 SNHLY, CDR2 FYNNEI. The CDR3, as DNA: TGTGCCAGCAGTCAATCGGGACAGGGGATCTACGAGCAGTACTTC. It translates to CASSQSGQGIYEQYF.

This clonotype showed up many times. This rearrangement joins TRBV18 to TRBJ2-1, with 10 nucleotides matching TRBD2. The CDR3 covers 16 residues. Germline loops: CDR1 KGHSH, CDR2 LQKENI. Trimming cost V 1 base and J 8 bases; bases outside gene matches: 8. DNA of the CDR3: TGTGCCAGCTCACCACGAGCGGGAGGGGGTTCGGATGAGCAGTTCTTC. The encoded protein is CASSPRAGGGSDEQFF.

This clonotype was recorded at least ten times. The chain is built from TRBV3-1 and TRBJ1-1; 9 bases fit TRBD1. J was trimmed by 6 bases and V by 4 bases; bases with no gene match: 6. This CDR3 region has 14 residues. Germline V lookup: CDR1 LGHDT, CDR2 YNNKEL (reference sequence). The CDR3 DNA follows: TGTGCCAGCAGCCCTTGGACAGGGGTCCCTGAAGCTTTCTTT. It is translated as CASSPWTGVPEAFF.

The chain carries TRBV6-5 and TRBJ1-1; D may be TRBD1 (5 bases). Per the germline V gene, CDR1 is MNHEY and CDR2 is SVGAGI. The CDR3 totals 15 residues. Trimming left V 0 bases short and J 3 bases short, with 11 bases between. The CDR3 nucleotides are TGTGCCAGCAGTTACTCGATGCAGGGAGACACTGAAGCTTTCTTT. Amino acid sequence: CASSYSMQGDTEAFF.

CDR3 bases: TGTGCCAGCAGGATGCCGGGGGGGCAACCCCCGACGTACACAGATACGCAGTATTTT. It yields the protein CASRMPGGQPPTYTDTQYF. The J gene is TRBJ2-3, the V gene TRBV12-3 or TRBV12-4, with TRBD2 matching over 8 bases. The CDR3 is made up of 19 amino acids. After removal of 6 bases from V and 2 bases from J, the junction contained 19 bases not matched to a gene.

There are many counts of this clonotype. This chain uses TRBV13 with TRBJ2-7; 12 bases agree with TRBD2. The V gene end was trimmed by 3 bases and the J gene end by 6 bases; junction bases not matched to a gene: 6. This CDR3 contains 15 residues. The germline V gene encodes CDR1 PRHDT and CDR2 FYEKMQ (reference sequence). In nucleotides, the CDR3 is TGTGCCAGCAGCTTCTCGACTAGCGGGAGACGCGAGCAGTACTTC. This sequence encodes CASSFSTSGRREQYF.

This clonotype was counted many times. This chain uses TRBV5-1 with TRBJ2-5, with D perhaps TRBD1 (6 bases). V was shortened by 0 bases and J by 1 base, with 13 bases between the two germline ends. This CDR3 contains 16 residues. CDR1 and CDR2 (germline): SGHRS, YFSETQ. CDR3 protein: CASSLDPAGAQETQYF. The CDR3, as DNA: TGCGCCAGCAGCTTGGATCCTGCAGGGGCCCAAGAGACCCAGTACTTC. Looking up the rest from reference TRBV5-1 and TRBJ2-5 gives the full variable domain: KAGVTQTPRYLIKTRGQQVTLSCSPISGHRSVSWYQQTPGQGLQFLFEYFSETQRNKGNFPGRFSGRQFSNSRSEMNVSTLELGDSALYLCASSLDPAGAQETQYFGPGTRLLVL.

This clonotype was recorded a few times. The chain links TRBV9 to TRBJ2-2, with a tentative D call TRBD2 (6 bases). This CDR3 contains 15 residues. Trimming stripped 5 bases from V and 1 base from J, with 12 bases between. Germline assignment: CDR1 SGDLS and CDR2 YYNGEE. CDR3 loop: CASSRTTLNTGELFF. The DNA for the CDR3 is TGTGCCAGCAGTAGGACTACCTTGAACACCGGGGAGCTGTTTTTT.

This clonotype has a count of ten or more. V and J are TRBV2 and TRBJ1-5; the D gene is possibly TRBD1 (5 bases). The CDR3 loop spans 13 amino acids. Trimming removed 3 bases from V and 6 bases from J, with 9 bases in between. CDR1 is SNHLY, CDR2 FYNNEI, per germline. CDR3 sequence reads: CASSDSRGQPQHF. The CDR3 nucleotides are TGTGCCAGCAGTGATAGTAGGGGTCAGCCCCAGCATTTT.

This clonotype was recorded at least ten times. The chain joins TRBV6-1 to TRBJ2-6; either TRBD1 or TRBD2 may fit D (5 bases each). Deletions cut 5 bases from V and 3 bases from J, with 11 bases between. Germline V lookup: CDR1 MNHNS, CDR2 SASEGT. The CDR3 length is 15 residues. In DNA, the CDR3 is TGTGCCAGCAGTTTAACAGGACTTGGGGCCAACGTCCTGACTTTC. Encoded protein: CASSLTGLGANVLTF.

This clonotype came up many times. V usage is TRBV12-3 or TRBV12-4 and J usage is TRBJ2-5; D is ambiguous. This CDR3 has 17 amino acids. V lost 6 bases and J 5 bases, leaving 25 bases between the germline ends. CDR3 sequence reads: CASSRTGLGAIVETQYF. The DNA of the CDR3 is TGTGCCAGCAGCCGTACCGGGCTGGGCGCGATCGTGGAGACCCAGTACTTC.

This clonotype was picked up many times. The V and J genes are TRBV20-1 and TRBJ2-2, with TRBD2 identical over 13 bases. V was pared by 6 bases and J by 4 bases, with 2 bases of the junction left unmatched. This CDR3 has 14 residues. The germline gives CDR1 DFQATT, CDR2 SNEGSKA (reference sequence). For the CDR3, the DNA is TGCAGTGCCCGGACTAGCGGGAGCACCGGGGAGCTGTTTTTT. This translates into CSARTSGSTGELFF.

As to this clonotype: At one boundary the junction diverges from the germline segment, which might be a read error. The chain carries TRBV3-1 and TRBJ2-2; 9 nucleotides agree with TRBD2. The germline gives CDR1 LGHDT, CDR2 YNNKEL (reference sequence). The CDR3 runs to 19 residues. This CDR3 is CGSNQWFRTSVQYTGELFF. CDR3 in DNA: TGTGGCAGCAACCAATGGTTCCGGACTAGCGTTCAATACACCGGGGAGCTGTTTTTT.

This clonotype has only a few counts. CDR3 in amino acids: CASIKLPPGQFNYGYTF. CDR3 coding DNA: TGTGCCAGCATCAAACTCCCCCCCGGACAGTTTAACTATGGCTACACCTTC. The chain links TRBV28 to TRBJ1-2, with D maybe TRBD1 (6 bases). This CDR3 has 17 amino acids. Trimming left V 7 bases short and J 1 base short, with 22 bases between. Germline V gives CDR1 MDHEN, CDR2 SYDVKM.

This clonotype appeared many times. The V and J genes are TRBV7-3 and TRBJ2-1; D not certain. The V and J ends lost 2 bases and 8 bases respectively, with 10 bases between them. This CDR3 is built from 13 residues. Germline lookup yields CDR1 SGHTA and CDR2 FQGTGA. The CDR3: CASSLQPVDEQFF. Here the CDR3 DNA reads TGTGCCAGCAGCTTACAACCCGTCGATGAGCAGTTCTTC. Filled out from reference TRBV7-3 and TRBJ2-1, the complete variable domain reads GAGVSQTPSNKVTEKGKYVELRCDPISGHTALYWYRQSLGQGPEFLIYFQGTGAADDSGLPNDRFFAVRPEGSVSTLKIQRTERGDSAVYLCASSLQPVDEQFFGPGTRLTVL.

The sample holds many counts of this clonotype. The chain joins TRBV10-3 to TRBJ1-1; possible D gene TRBD1, 5 bases. The CDR3 runs 14 residues. Between the trimmed V and J ends, which lost 9 bases and 1 base, there was a span of 15 bases. The germline CDR1 and CDR2 sequences are ENHRY and SYGVKD. CDR3 bases: TGTGCCATACGTGGGGGGTCGGCGAACACTGAAGCTTTCTTT. Translating gives CAIRGGSANTEAFF.